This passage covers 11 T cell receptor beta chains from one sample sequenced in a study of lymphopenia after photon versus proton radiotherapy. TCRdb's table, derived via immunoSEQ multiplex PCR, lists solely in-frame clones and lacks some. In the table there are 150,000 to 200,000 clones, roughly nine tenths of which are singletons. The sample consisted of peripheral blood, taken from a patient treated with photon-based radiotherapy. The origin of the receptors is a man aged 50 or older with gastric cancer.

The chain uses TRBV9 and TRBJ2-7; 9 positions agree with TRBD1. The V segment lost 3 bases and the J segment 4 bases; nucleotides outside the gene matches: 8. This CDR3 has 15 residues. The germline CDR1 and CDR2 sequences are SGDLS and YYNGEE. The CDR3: CASSAVTGGFYEQYF. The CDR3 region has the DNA TGTGCCAGCAGCGCCGTGACAGGGGGGTTTTACGAGCAGTACTTC.

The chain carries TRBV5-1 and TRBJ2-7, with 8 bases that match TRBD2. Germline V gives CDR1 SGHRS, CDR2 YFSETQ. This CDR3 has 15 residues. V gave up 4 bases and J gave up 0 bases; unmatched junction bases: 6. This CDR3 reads CASSPREGPSYEQYF. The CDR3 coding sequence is TGCGCCAGCAGCCCCCGGGAGGGCCCCTCCTACGAGCAGTACTTC.

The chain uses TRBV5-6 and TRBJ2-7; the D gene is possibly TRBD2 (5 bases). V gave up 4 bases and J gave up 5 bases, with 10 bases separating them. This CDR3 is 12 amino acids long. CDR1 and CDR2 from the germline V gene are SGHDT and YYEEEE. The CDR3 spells CASSKWRNEQYF. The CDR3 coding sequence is TGTGCCAGCAGCAAATGGAGGAACGAGCAGTACTTC.

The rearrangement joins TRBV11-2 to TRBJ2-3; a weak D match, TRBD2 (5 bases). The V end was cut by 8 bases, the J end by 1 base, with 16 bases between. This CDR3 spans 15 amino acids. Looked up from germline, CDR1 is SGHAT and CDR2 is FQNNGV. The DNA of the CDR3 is TGTGCCAGCGGCAACCCTTATAGCGGCACAGATACGCAGTATTTT. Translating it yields CASGNPYSGTDTQYF.

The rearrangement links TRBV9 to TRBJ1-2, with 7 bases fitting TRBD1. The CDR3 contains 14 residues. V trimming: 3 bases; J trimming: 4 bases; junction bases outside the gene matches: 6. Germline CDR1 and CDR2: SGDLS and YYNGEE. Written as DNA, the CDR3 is TGTGCCAGCAGCGGGGCGGGGGACAGCTATGGCTACACCTTC. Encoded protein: CASSGAGDSYGYTF. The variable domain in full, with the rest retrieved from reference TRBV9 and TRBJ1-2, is DSGVTQTPKHLITATGQRVTLRCSPRSGDLSVYWYQQSLDQGLQFLIQYYNGEERAKGNILERFSAQQFPDLHSELNLSSLELGDSALYFCASSGAGDSYGYTFGSGTRLTVV.

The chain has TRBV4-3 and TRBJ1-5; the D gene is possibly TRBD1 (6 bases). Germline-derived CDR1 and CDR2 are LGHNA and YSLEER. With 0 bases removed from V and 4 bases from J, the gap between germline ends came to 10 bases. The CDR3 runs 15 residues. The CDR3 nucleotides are TGCGCCAGCAGCCAAGATTGGACAGATAATCAGCCCCAGCATTTT. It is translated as CASSQDWTDNQPQHF.

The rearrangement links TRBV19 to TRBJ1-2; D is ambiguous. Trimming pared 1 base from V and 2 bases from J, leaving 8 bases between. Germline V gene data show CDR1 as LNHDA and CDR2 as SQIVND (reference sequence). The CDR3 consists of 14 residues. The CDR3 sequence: CASSIVRANYGYTF. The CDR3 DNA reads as TGTGCCAGTAGTATAGTAAGGGCGAACTATGGCTACACCTTC.

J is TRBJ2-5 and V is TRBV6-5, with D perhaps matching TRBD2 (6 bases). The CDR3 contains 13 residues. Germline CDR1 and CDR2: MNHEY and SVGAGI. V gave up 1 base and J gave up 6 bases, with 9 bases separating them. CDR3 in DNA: TGTGCCAGCAGTTACTTGGGGGGTCAGACCCAGTACTTC. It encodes CASSYLGGQTQYF.

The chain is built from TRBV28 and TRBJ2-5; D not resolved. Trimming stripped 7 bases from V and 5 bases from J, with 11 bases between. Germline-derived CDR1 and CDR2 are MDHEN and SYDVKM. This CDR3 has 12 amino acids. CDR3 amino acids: CASKQKSETQYF. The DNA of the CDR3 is TGTGCCAGCAAACAGAAATCGGAGACCCAGTACTTC.

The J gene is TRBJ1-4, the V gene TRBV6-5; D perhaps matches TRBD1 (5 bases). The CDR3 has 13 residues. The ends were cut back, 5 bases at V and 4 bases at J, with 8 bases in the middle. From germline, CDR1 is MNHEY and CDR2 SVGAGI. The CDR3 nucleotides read TGTGCCAGCAGTACGACAGTTAATGAAAAACTGTTTTTT. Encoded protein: CASSTTVNEKLFF.

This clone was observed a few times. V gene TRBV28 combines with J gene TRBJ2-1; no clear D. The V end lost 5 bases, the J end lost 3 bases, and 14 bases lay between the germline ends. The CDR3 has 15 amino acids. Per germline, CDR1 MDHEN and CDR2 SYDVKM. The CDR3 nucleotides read TGTGCCAGCAGTACCCCCATCGGCGGCTACAATGAGCAGTTCTTC. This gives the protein CASSTPIGGYNEQFF. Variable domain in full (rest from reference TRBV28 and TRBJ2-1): DVKVTQSSRYLVKRTGEKVFLECVQDMDHENMFWYRQDPGLGLRLIYFSYDVKMKEKGDIPEGYSVSREKKERFSLILESASTNQTSMYLCASSTPIGGYNEQFFGPGTRLTVL.